This T cell receptor (beta chain) was profiled in a study of T cells in Graves' hyperthyroidism and ophthalmopathy. This clonotype appeared many times. The CDR3 is made up of 15 amino acids. Trimming at V came to 6 bases and at J to 4 bases, leaving 5 bases not matched to a gene. Germline CDR1 is MDHEN and CDR2 is SYDVKM. The CDR3 regions of TCR beta were amplified from RNA transcripts. A set of HTBI primers served as the primers for a first-round RT-PCR of the TCR CDR3. TCRdb re-called the multiplex PCR reads with MiXCR, one entry per CDR3 protein. Here the sample spans fewer than 700,000 distinct CDR3 sequences, 15% to 20% being singletons.

J is TRBJ2-1 and V is TRBV28; 11 nucleotides agree with TRBD2. Sequencing was carried out using blood. This receptor was identified in a woman younger than 30 with Graves' ophthalmopathy. The CDR3 here is CASRLAGGFYNEQFF. The CDR3 nucleotides read TGTGCCAGCAGGCTAGCGGGAGGTTTTTACAATGAGCAGTTCTTC.